This TCR beta chain was found in a study of shared clonotypes between healthy human individuals. Between the trimmed V and J ends, which lost 5 bases and 7 bases, there was a span of 6 bases. The CDR3 covers 11 residues. The germline V gene encodes CDR1 SEHNR and CDR2 FQNEAQ (reference sequence). Naive CD4+ cells were CD45RA-selected; the remaining cells were memory. TCRdb keeps only in-frame clones here, not all; method: immunoSEQ multiplex PCR. The data contain 600,000 to 750,000 clones, about two thirds of them singletons. The specimen sequenced was memory CD4+ T cells sorted from blood. Subset noted: CD45RA-negative fraction. The sequence derives from a woman in her 30s in good health. This chain uses TRBV7-9 with TRBJ2-1; the D is unclear. The CDR3 loop is CASSRKNEQFF. DNA of the CDR3: TGTGCCAGCAGCCGGAAAAATGAGCAGTTCTTC.